The clone carrying this TCR beta chain came up once. Per the study methods: From reference gene primer amplification, estimates of nucleated cell counts were derived. Some clones are missing from TCRdb's copy, which holds only in-frame ones; the method was immunoSEQ multiplex PCR. That table supplies the V and J calls and clone size; D and trimming were determined from the DNA. Of about 140,000 clones listed, over 70% are singletons. The sample belongs to a study of blood T cell repertoires in COVID-19. With 3 bases removed from V and 6 bases from J, the gap between germline ends came to 11 bases. This CDR3 has 13 amino acids. Germline assignment: CDR1 SGHTA and CDR2 FQGNSA.

This chain joins TRBV7-2 and TRBJ1-2; D possibly corresponds to TRBD1 (5 bases). The clonotype comes from a man aged 50 to 59 who had recovered from COVID-19. The sample was peripheral blood. The CDR3 DNA follows: TGTGCCAGCAGCTTCGCAGGGATAGATGGCTACACCTTC. It specifies CASSFAGIDGYTF.